This passage covers 7 T cell receptor beta chains from one sample sequenced in a study of T cell responses to AZD1222 COVID-19 vaccine. The table came from immunoSEQ multiplex PCR; TCRdb's copy has only in-frame clones and leaves some out. The repertoire holds some 130,000 clones, more than 85% seen once, with roughly 5.6% in the top ten. Sample: peripheral blood, taken on day 0 of AZD1222 vaccination. The receptors shown here come from an adult in good health.

The chain links TRBV5-1 to TRBJ1-4; D gene uncertain. This CDR3 has 14 amino acids. V shed 1 base and J shed 8 bases, with 12 bases lying between them. Per germline, CDR1 SGHRS and CDR2 YFSETQ. The CDR3 region has the DNA TGCGCCAGCAGCTTGACTCTGGGGAAAGAAAAACTGTTTTTT. Its protein product is CASSLTLGKEKLFF.

This rearrangement joins TRBV19 to TRBJ1-1; a weak D match, TRBD1 (5 bases). Germline V gives CDR1 LNHDA, CDR2 SQIVND (reference sequence). The V gene lost 9 bases and the J gene lost 5 bases, with 16 bases spanning the gap. The CDR3 loop spans 13 amino acids. The CDR3 coding sequence is TGTGCCAGCGGGGCGGGGATGGGGACTGAAGCTTTCTTT. Protein: CASGAGMGTEAFF.

This clone was seen only once. The gene calls are TRBV19 and TRBJ1-5; the D is unclear. Trimming removed 4 bases at V and 6 bases at J, with 16 bases between. The CDR3 spans 15 residues. Germline loops: CDR1 LNHDA, CDR2 SQIVND (reference sequence). The CDR3 spells CASSSPRWGIQPQHF. DNA of the CDR3: TGTGCCAGTAGTAGTCCACGATGGGGAATTCAGCCCCAGCATTTT.

The chain joins TRBV7-2 to TRBJ1-4; 7 bases line up with TRBD1. The ends lost 3 bases at V and 4 bases at J; junction bases unmatched: 8. There are 16 residues in the CDR3. CDR1 and CDR2 from the germline V gene are SGHTA and FQGNSA. CDR3 residues: CASSLGQSILNEKLFF. CDR3 DNA: TGTGCCAGCAGCTTGGGACAGTCTATCCTTAATGAAAAACTGTTTTTT.

The chain uses TRBV9 and TRBJ2-7, with 11 bases lining up with TRBD1. The CDR3 totals 15 residues. V lost 3 bases to trimming and J lost 2 bases; unmatched junction nucleotides: 4. Germline CDR1 and CDR2: SGDLS and YYNGEE. CDR3: CASSAGTGGTYEQYF. CDR3 sequence (DNA): TGTGCCAGCAGCGCCGGGACAGGGGGTACCTACGAGCAGTACTTC.

The CDR3 is CASSVGWGVREQFF. The CDR3 coding sequence is TGTGCCAGCAGCGTAGGTTGGGGCGTCCGTGAGCAGTTCTTC. The chain recombines TRBV9 with TRBJ2-1; possibly TRBD1 for D (5 bases). V lost 0 bases, J lost 9 bases, and 13 bases lay in between. This CDR3 region has 14 residues. Germline loops: CDR1 SGDLS, CDR2 YYNGEE. Combining the CDR3 with reference TRBV9 and TRBJ2-1 gives the whole variable domain DSGVTQTPKHLITATGQRVTLRCSPRSGDLSVYWYQQSLDQGLQFLIQYYNGEERAKGNILERFSAQQFPDLHSELNLSSLELGDSALYFCASSVGWGVREQFFGPGTRLTVL.

The V call is TRBV29-1, the J call TRBJ1-2; no definite D call. Between the trimmed V and J ends, which lost 4 bases and 5 bases, there was a span of 14 bases. The CDR3 contains 13 residues. Germline V gene data show CDR1 as SQVTM and CDR2 as ANQGSEA. In DNA, the CDR3 is TGCAGCGTTGTCCCGGAAGGGCAGTATGGCTACACCTTC. Its protein is CSVVPEGQYGYTF.